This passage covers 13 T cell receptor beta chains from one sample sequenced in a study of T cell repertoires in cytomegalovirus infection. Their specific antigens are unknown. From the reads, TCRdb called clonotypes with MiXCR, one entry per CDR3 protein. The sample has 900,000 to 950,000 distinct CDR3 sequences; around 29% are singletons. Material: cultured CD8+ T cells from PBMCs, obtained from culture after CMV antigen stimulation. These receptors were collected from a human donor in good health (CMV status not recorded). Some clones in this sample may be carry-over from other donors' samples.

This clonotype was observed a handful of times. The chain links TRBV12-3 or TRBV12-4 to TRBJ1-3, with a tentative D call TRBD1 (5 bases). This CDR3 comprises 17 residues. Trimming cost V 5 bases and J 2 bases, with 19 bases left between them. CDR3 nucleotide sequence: TGTGCCAGCAGTCGCAGTTACAGGCTCCCCCCTGGAAACACCATATATTTT. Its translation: CASSRSYRLPPGNTIYF.

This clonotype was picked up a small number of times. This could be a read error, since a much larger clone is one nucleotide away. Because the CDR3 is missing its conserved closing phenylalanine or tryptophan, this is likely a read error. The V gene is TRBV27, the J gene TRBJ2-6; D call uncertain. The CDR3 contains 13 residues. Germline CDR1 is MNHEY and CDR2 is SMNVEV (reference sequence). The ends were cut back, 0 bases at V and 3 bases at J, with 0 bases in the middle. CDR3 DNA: TGTGCCAGCAGTTTATCTGGGGCCAACGTCCTGACTCTC. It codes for CASSLSGANVLTL.

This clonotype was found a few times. CDR3 sequence reads: CASSSVAGRRANYGYTF. The CDR3 DNA reads TGTGCCAGCAGCTCCGTGGCGGGCAGGAGAGCTAACTATGGCTACACCTTC. The J gene is TRBJ1-2, the V gene TRBV7-9; D not resolved. V lost 4 bases to trimming and J lost 0 bases, with 18 bases between them. The CDR3 contains 17 residues. Per germline, CDR1 SEHNR and CDR2 FQNEAQ (reference sequence).

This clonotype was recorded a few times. The CDR3 loop is CAYNWVGDNYNEQFF. In DNA, the CDR3 is TGTGCCTACAATTGGGTGGGGGACAACTACAATGAGCAGTTCTTC. This chain joins TRBV7-9 and TRBJ2-1; D is possibly TRBD1 (6 bases). This CDR3 region has 15 residues. The V end lost 11 bases, the J end lost 3 bases, and 20 bases lay between the germline ends. From germline, CDR1 is SEHNR and CDR2 FQNEAQ (reference sequence). Complete variable domain (other parts from reference TRBV7-9 and TRBJ2-1): DTGVSQNPRHKITKRGQNVTFRCDPISEHNRLYWYRQTLGQGPEFLTYFQNEAQLEKSRLLSDRFSAERPKGSFSTLEIQRTEQGDSAMYLCAYNWVGDNYNEQFFGPGTRLTVL.

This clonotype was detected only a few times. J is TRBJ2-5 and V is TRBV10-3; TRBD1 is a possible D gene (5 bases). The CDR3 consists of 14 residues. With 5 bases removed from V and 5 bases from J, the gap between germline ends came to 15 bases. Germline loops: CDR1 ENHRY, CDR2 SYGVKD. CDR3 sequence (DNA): TGTGCCATCAGTATAGCCCAGGGTAGGGAGACCCAGTACTTC. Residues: CAISIAQGRETQYF.

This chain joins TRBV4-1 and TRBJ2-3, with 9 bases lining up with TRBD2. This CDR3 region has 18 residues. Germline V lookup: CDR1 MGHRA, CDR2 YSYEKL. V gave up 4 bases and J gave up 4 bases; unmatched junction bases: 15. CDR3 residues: CASSPYLRRGGPADTQYF. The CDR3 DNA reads TGCGCCAGCAGCCCCTACCTTCGGCGGGGGGGCCCGGCAGATACGCAGTATTTT.

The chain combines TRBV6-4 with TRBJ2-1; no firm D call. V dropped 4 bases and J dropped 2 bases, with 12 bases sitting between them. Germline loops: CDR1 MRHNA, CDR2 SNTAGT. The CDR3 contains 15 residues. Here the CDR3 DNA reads TGTGCCAGCAGTGCCTCCGGGCTTACCTACAATGAGCAGTTCTTC. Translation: CASSASGLTYNEQFF.

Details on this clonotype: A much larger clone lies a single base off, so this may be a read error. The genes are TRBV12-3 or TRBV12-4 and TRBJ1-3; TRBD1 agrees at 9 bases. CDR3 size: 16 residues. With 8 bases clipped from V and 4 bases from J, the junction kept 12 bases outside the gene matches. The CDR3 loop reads CASGVLDRGSGNTIYF. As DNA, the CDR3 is TGTGCCAGCGGGGTCCTGGACAGGGGTTCGGGAAACACCATATATTTT.

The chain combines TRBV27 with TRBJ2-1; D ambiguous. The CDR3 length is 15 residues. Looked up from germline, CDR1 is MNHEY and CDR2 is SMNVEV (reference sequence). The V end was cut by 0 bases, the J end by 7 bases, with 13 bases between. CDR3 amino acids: CASSLSGNEWNEQFF. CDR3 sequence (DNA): TGTGCCAGCAGTTTATCAGGGAACGAGTGGAATGAGCAGTTCTTC.

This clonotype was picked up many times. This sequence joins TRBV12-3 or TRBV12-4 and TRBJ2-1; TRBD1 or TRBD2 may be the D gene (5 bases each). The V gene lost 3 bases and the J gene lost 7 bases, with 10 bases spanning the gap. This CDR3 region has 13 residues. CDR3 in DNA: TGTGCCAGCAGTTTCGGGGCTAGGAATGAGCAGTTCTTC. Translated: CASSFGARNEQFF.

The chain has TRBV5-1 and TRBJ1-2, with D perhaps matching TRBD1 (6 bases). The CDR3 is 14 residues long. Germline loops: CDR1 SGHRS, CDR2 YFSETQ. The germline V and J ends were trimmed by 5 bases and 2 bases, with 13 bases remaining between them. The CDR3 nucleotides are TGCGCCAGCAGACCAAACCAGGGGAACTATGGCTACACCTTC. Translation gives CASRPNQGNYGYTF.

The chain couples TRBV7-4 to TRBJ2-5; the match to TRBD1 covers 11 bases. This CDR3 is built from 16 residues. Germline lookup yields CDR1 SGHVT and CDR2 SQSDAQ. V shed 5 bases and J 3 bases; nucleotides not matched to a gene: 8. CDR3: CASSVPRDRGKETQYF. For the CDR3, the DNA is TGTGCCAGCAGCGTCCCCCGGGACAGGGGGAAAGAGACCCAGTACTTC.

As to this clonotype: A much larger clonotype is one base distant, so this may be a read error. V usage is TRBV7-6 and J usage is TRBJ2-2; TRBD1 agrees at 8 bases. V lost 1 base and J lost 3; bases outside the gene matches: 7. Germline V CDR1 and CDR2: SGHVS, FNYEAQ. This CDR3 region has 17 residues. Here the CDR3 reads CASSLDPQGVDTGELFF. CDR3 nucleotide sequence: TGTGCCAGCAGCTTAGATCCACAGGGGGTCGACACCGGGGAGCTGTTTTTT. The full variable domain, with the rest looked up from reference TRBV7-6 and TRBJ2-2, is GAGVSQSPRYKVTKRGQDVALRCDPISGHVSLYWYRQALGQGPEFLTYFNYEAQQDKSGLPNDRFSAERPEGSISTLTIQRTEQRDSAMYRCASSLDPQGVDTGELFFGEGSRLTVL.